Following are 2 T cell receptor beta chains from one sample sequenced in a study of T-cell reconstitution after alpha-beta-depleted transplantation in children. Construction of the TCRbeta library involved unique molecular identifiers. TCRdb re-analysed the PCR reads in MiXCR, keeping a single row per CDR3 protein. The repertoire holds 500,000 to 750,000 distinct CDR3 sequences, with approximately 30% as singletons. This sample comprised PBMCs, obtained before TCRalphabeta/CD19-depleted stem cell transplant. The receptors were sampled from a boy younger than two with Wiskott-Aldrich syndrome, due to receive a stem cell transplant.

The chain links TRBV4-1 to TRBJ2-3; D gene uncertain. V was cut by 1 base and J by 0 bases, with 2 bases left in between. CDR1 is MGHRA, CDR2 YSYEKL, per germline. The CDR3 has 13 residues. CDR3 region: CASSQVSTDTQYF. The CDR3 DNA is TGCGCCAGCAGCCAAGTAAGCACAGATACGCAGTATTTT.

This clonotype was detected only a few times. V is TRBV20-1 and J is TRBJ2-7; D remains ambiguous. Germline V CDR1 and CDR2: DFQATT, SNEGSKA (reference sequence). The CDR3 sequence is 13 residues long. Trimming removed 3 bases at V and 3 bases at J, with 12 bases between. The CDR3 here is CSASVSTNYEQYF. The DNA for the CDR3 is TGCAGTGCTAGTGTTTCTACCAACTACGAGCAGTACTTC.